This T cell receptor beta chain is drawn from a study of T-cell memory formation after mild COVID-19. Study details: Largely donor-specific sequence clusters came from two donors. General observations from the study: Whether day 37 second-wave clones are SARS-CoV-2-specific was not confirmed. CM and EM subsets held most contracting CD4+ clones; EMRA held CD8+ ones.

V gave up 2 bases and J gave up 4 bases, with 12 bases separating them. Germline CDR1 is SNHLY and CDR2 is FYNNEI. The CDR3 has 15 residues. Constant-segment primers and 5'RACE yielded cDNA libraries for TCR alpha and TCR beta, each carrying sample barcodes and UMIs. TCRdb passed the 5' RACE reads through MiXCR, listing each CDR3 protein once. The repertoire includes about 470,000 distinct CDR3 sequences, 15% to 20% of them detected once, and roughly an eighth sits in the top ten. This clonotype was seen only a few times. What it recognizes is unknown. The sequencing sample was made of PBMCs or a T cell subset sorted from them (not recorded which). The chain recombines TRBV2 with TRBJ2-1; D might be TRBD2 (6 bases). This TCR derives from an adult woman who had mild COVID-19 (a few samples of this study predate the infection). Cell type and time point are not known. In DNA form, the CDR3 reads TGTGCCAGCAGTGAATCCGGACTAACGTACAATGAGCAGTTCTTC. Its protein is CASSESGLTYNEQFF.